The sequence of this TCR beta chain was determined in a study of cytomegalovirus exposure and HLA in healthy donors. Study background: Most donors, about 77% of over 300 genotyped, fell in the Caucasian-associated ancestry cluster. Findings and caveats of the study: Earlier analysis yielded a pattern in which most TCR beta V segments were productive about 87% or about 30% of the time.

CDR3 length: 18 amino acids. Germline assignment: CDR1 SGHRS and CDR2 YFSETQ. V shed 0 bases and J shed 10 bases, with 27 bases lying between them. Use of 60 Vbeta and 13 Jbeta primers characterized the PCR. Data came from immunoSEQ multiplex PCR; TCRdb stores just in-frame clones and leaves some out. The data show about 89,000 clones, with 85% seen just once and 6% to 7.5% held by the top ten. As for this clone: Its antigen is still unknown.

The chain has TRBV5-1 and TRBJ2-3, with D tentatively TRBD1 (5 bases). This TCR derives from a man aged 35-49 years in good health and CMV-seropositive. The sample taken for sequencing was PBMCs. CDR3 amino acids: CASSLGLRGPNRGSSQYF. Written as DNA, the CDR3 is TGCGCCAGCAGCTTGGGGCTGAGAGGACCCAATAGGGGATCGTCGCAGTATTTT.